The present TCR beta chain was sequenced within a study of blood T cell repertoires in COVID-19. Study context: The samples span acute and convalescent COVID-19 from the United States, Italy and Spain.

Researchers sorted participants into cohorts using their self-reported clinical history. Germline CDR1 and CDR2: MNHNY and SVGAGI (reference sequence). CDR3 length equals 15 residues. V shed 0 bases and J shed 8 bases, with 16 bases lying between them. This table comes from immunoSEQ multiplex PCR, and its TCRdb copy is limited to in-frame clones, with some not included. The data hold roughly 300,000 clones, with 85% observed a single time. The sequence derives from a woman between 50 and 59 years old who had recovered from COVID-19. Material: PBMCs or T cells enriched from blood (not recorded which). This chain connects TRBV6-6 to TRBJ1-2; D may be TRBD1 (6 bases). CDR3 protein: CASSYSGQGLGGYTF. The CDR3 DNA follows: TGTGCCAGCAGTTACTCCGGCCAGGGGTTAGGAGGCTACACCTTC.